The sequence of this TCR beta chain was determined in a study of T cells in Graves' hyperthyroidism and ophthalmopathy. Broader study findings: Prediction of ophthalmopathy progression came a median roughly 7.1 months pre-onset.

Concerning this clonotype: Antigen: not known.

Exclusion criteria comprised uncontrolled infection, other autoimmune disease, pregnancy or lactation. Amplified regions were TCR beta CDR3 sequences from RNA transcripts. HTBI primers were used for first-round RT-PCR of the TCR CDR3. Using its own MiXCR run on the multiplex PCR reads, TCRdb lists one record per CDR3 protein. The sample carries roughly 720,000 distinct CDR3 sequences, roughly 17% recorded once. Germline V gene sequence: CDR1 LNHDA, CDR2 SQIVND (reference sequence). This CDR3 has 14 amino acids. V lost 3 bases, J lost 6 bases, and 13 bases lay in between. Material: blood. This TCR was recovered from a man in his forties or fifties with Graves' hyperthyroidism. The J gene is TRBJ2-3, the V gene TRBV19; D is unclear. The CDR3 sequence is CASSIKQSWDTQYF. CDR3 DNA: TGTGCCAGTAGTATTAAACAGTCGTGGGATACGCAGTATTTT.